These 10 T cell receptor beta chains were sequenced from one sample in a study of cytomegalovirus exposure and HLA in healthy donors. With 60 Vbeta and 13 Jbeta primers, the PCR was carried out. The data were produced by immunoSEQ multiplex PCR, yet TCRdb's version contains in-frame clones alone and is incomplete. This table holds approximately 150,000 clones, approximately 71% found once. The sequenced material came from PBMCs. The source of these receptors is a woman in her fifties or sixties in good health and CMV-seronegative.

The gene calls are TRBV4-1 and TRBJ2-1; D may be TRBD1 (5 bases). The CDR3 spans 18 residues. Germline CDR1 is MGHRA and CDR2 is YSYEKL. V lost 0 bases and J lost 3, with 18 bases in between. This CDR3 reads CASSQDLSRASYYNEQFF. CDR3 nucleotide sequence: TGCGCCAGCAGCCAAGATCTCTCCAGGGCCAGTTACTACAATGAGCAGTTCTTC.

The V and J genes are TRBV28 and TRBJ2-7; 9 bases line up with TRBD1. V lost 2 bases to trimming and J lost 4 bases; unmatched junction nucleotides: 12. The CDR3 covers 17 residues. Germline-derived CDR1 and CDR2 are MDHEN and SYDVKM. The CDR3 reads CASSLNYRDRESYEQYF. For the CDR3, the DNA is TGTGCCAGCAGTTTAAACTATAGGGACAGGGAGAGTTACGAGCAGTACTTC.

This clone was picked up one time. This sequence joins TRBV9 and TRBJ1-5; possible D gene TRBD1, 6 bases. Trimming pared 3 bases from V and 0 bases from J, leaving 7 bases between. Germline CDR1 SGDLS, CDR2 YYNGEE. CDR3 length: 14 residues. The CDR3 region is CASSGGGSNQPQHF. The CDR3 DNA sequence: TGTGCCAGCAGCGGAGGGGGTAGCAATCAGCCCCAGCATTTT. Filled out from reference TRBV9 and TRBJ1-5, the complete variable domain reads DSGVTQTPKHLITATGQRVTLRCSPRSGDLSVYWYQQSLDQGLQFLIQYYNGEERAKGNILERFSAQQFPDLHSELNLSSLELGDSALYFCASSGGGSNQPQHFGDGTRLSIL.

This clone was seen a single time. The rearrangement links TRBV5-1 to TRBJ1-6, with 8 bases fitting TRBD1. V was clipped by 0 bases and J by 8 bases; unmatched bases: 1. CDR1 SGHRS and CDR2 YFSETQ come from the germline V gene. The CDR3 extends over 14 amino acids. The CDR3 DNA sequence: TGCGCCAGCAGCTTGGAGACAGGGGATTCACCCCTCCACTTT. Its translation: CASSLETGDSPLHF.

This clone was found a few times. The CDR3 here is CASSQTGYEQYF. CDR3 nucleotide sequence: TGTGCCAGCAGCCAGACAGGGTACGAGCAGTACTTC. The chain employs TRBV2 and TRBJ2-7; 7 bases match TRBD1. With 6 bases clipped from V and 4 bases from J, the junction kept 3 bases outside the gene matches. Germline CDR1 and CDR2: SNHLY and FYNNEI. The CDR3 is 12 residues long.

CDR3 in DNA: TGCGCCAGCAGCTTGGCCAATCGCGGGGGCTACACCTTC. It codes for CASSLANRGGYTF. V and J are TRBV5-1 and TRBJ1-2; D gene ambiguous. Germline CDR1 is SGHRS and CDR2 is YFSETQ. The V gene lost 0 bases and the J gene lost 8 bases, with 11 bases spanning the gap. The CDR3 totals 13 residues.

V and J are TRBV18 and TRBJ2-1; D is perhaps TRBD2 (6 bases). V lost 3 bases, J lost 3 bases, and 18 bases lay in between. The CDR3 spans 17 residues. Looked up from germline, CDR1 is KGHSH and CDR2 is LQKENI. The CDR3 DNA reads TGTGCCAGCTCACCGGGAATCCCTAGCGTATACTACAATGAGCAGTTCTTC. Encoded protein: CASSPGIPSVYYNEQFF.

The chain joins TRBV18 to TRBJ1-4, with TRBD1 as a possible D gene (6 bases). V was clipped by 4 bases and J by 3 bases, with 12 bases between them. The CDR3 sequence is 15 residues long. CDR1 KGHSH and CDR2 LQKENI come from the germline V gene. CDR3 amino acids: CASSLTGTSNEKLFF. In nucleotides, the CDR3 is TGTGCCAGCTCACTAACAGGGACGTCTAATGAAAAACTGTTTTTT. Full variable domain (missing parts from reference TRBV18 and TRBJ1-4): NAGVMQNPRHLVRRRGQEARLRCSPMKGHSHVYWYRQLPEEGLKFMVYLQKENIIDESGMPKERFSAEFPKEGPSILRIQQVVRGDSAAYFCASSLTGTSNEKLFFGSGTQLSVL.

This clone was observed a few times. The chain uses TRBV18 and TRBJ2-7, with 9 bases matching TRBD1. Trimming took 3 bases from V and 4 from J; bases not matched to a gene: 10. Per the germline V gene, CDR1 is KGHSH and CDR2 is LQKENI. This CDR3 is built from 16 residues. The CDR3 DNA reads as TGTGCCAGCTCACCTGTTGCCGGGACAGGGATTTACGAGCAGTACTTC. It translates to CASSPVAGTGIYEQYF.

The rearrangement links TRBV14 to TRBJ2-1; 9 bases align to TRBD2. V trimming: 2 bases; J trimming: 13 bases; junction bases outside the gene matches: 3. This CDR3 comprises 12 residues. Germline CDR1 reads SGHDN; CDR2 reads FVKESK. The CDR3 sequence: CASSQQRGAQFF. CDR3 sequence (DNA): TGTGCCAGCAGCCAACAGCGGGGGGCCCAGTTCTTC.